The 2 T cell receptor beta chains below come from one sample, sequenced in a study of cytomegalovirus exposure and HLA in healthy donors. The primer mix had 60 Vbeta and 13 Jbeta primers. Clones were sequenced by immunoSEQ multiplex PCR, and TCRdb holds only the in-frame ones, with some missing. Among roughly 150,000 clones listed, around 80% were seen once. Sample: PBMCs. The receptors shown here come from a man aged 40-49 years in good health and CMV-seropositive.

The CDR3: CASIVRNGYGYTF. For the CDR3, the DNA is TGTGCCAGCATTGTGAGAAACGGCTATGGCTACACCTTC. The rearrangement links TRBV28 to TRBJ1-2, with D uncertain. Germline loops: CDR1 MDHEN, CDR2 SYDVKM. The CDR3 loop spans 13 amino acids. V shed 7 bases and J shed 4 bases, with 13 bases lying between them.

The rearrangement links TRBV29-1 to TRBJ1-2, with a weak D call TRBD1 (6 bases). The germline gives CDR1 SQVTM, CDR2 ANQGSEA. The CDR3 loop spans 16 amino acids. Trimming left V 2 bases short and J 2 bases short, with 18 bases between. Written as DNA, the CDR3 is TGCAGCGTTGAAAACCCCCAGGGGCATGTGAACTATGGCTACACCTTC. It specifies CSVENPQGHVNYGYTF.